The 10 T cell receptor beta chains given below trace back to one sample, sequenced in a study of CD8 T cells in ankylosing spondylitis. TCRdb ran MiXCR on the 5' RACE reads and lists one entry per CDR3 protein. The sample lists approximately 100,000 distinct CDR3 sequences, roughly 8.3% seen once, with roughly 9.9% in the top ten. The sequencing input was blood, either unsorted or a sorted T cell fraction (not recorded which). Receptors originate from a male donor with ankylosing spondylitis or in good health (not recorded which).

This clonotype appeared many times. This rearrangement joins TRBV30 to TRBJ1-2; D unresolved. Germline CDR1 GTSNPN, CDR2 SVGIG (reference sequence). The CDR3 is 14 amino acids. Trimming removed 5 bases from V and 5 bases from J, with 18 bases in between. The CDR3, as DNA: TGTGCCTGGGCCCCCCTACGGGGTGGTTATGGCTACACCTTC. Translation: CAWAPLRGGYGYTF.

With regard to this clonotype: This may arise from a read error, as a much more abundant clone is one base away. The chain's CDR3 is CSARDIAPDPYEQHF. The CDR3 coding sequence is TGCAGTGCTAGAGACATCGCCCCGGATCCCTACGAGCAGCACTTC. The rearrangement uses TRBV20-1 and TRBJ2-7; D ambiguous. Per the germline V gene, CDR1 is DFQATT and CDR2 is SNEGSKA (reference sequence). This CDR3 spans 15 amino acids.

The table lists this clonotype with many counts. The V and J genes are TRBV4-2 and TRBJ2-5, with TRBD2 matching 13 bases. This CDR3 region has 17 residues. Germline values: CDR1 LGHNA, CDR2 YNFKEQ. V shed 4 bases and J 5 bases; nucleotides not matched to a gene: 10. For the CDR3, the DNA is TGTGCCAGCAGCCCGTGGACTAGCGGGGGAGAGCGGGAGACCCAGTACTTC. This codes for CASSPWTSGGERETQYF.

This clonotype has at least ten counts. The DNA for the CDR3 is TGTGCCAGCAGCCCTACCGGGACTAGCGGATACGAGCAGTACTTC. Translation gives CASSPTGTSGYEQYF. This chain uses TRBV3-1 with TRBJ2-7; 11 nucleotides match TRBD2. The V and J ends lost 4 bases and 4 bases, in that order; junction bases with no gene match: 6. Germline-derived CDR1 and CDR2 are LGHDT and YNNKEL (reference sequence). CDR3 size: 15 residues.

This clonotype has ten or more counts. The rearrangement joins TRBV29-1 to TRBJ2-1; no clear D gene. There are 14 residues in the CDR3. The germline V gene encodes CDR1 SQVTM and CDR2 ANQGSEA. Deletions cut 0 bases from V and 3 bases from J, with 9 bases between. DNA for the CDR3: TGCAGCGTTGAAGATCGCGGCAGCTACAATGAGCAGTTCTTC. Translation: CSVEDRGSYNEQFF.

The chain links TRBV4-2 to TRBJ2-3; D gene unclear. V lost 7 bases and J lost 0, with 17 bases in between. The CDR3 is made up of 16 amino acids. CDR1 LGHNA and CDR2 YNFKEQ come from the germline V gene. CDR3 sequence (DNA): TGTGCCAGCACTCCTGGACCAGCAGCAAGCACAGATACGCAGTATTTT. Protein: CASTPGPAASTDTQYF.

This clonotype was seen many times. CDR3 region: CASSQDAENSPLHF. Written as DNA, the CDR3 is TGTGCCAGCAGCCAAGACGCGGAGAATTCACCCCTCCACTTT. This chain uses TRBV4-2 with TRBJ1-6; no definite D call. The CDR3 has 14 amino acids. Trimming stripped 0 bases from V and 7 bases from J, with 7 bases between. Germline lookup yields CDR1 LGHNA and CDR2 YNFKEQ.

J is TRBJ2-3 and V is TRBV6-1; 11 nucleotides line up with TRBD2. Losses at the gene ends were 6 bases for V and 4 bases for J; bases not matched to a gene: 12. Germline CDR1 reads MNHNS; CDR2 reads SASEGT. The CDR3 has 17 amino acids. Written as DNA, the CDR3 is TGTGCCAGCAGCCGTAATCGTGGGACTAGCGGACCAGATACGCAGTATTTT. This translates into CASSRNRGTSGPDTQYF.

This clonotype has a count of ten or more. The chain recombines TRBV27 with TRBJ2-1; 11 bases map to TRBD2. The germline gives CDR1 MNHEY, CDR2 SMNVEV (reference sequence). The CDR3 sequence is 13 residues long. Unmatched junction bases numbered 2, after V lost 7 bases and J lost 6 bases. The CDR3, as DNA: TGTGCCAGCACCGGGACTAGCGGCAATGAGCAGTTCTTC. This sequence encodes CASTGTSGNEQFF.

In this sample, this clonotype turned up a few times. This chain connects TRBV5-6 to TRBJ2-2; a weak D match, TRBD2 (5 bases). Germline lookup yields CDR1 SGHDT and CDR2 YYEEEE. The V end was cut by 4 bases, the J end by 6 bases, with 13 bases between. This CDR3 spans 14 amino acids. As DNA, the CDR3 is TGTGCCAGCAGCCCGGCTGCGGGTGCCGGGGAGCTGTTTTTT. This sequence encodes CASSPAAGAGELFF.